This T cell receptor (beta chain) is from a study of blood T cells in healthy people across ages. Primers used in a second PCR of roughly 6 to 12 cycles were a sample-barcoded 5' primer and a J-beta primer mix. TCRdb analysed the 5' RACE reads with MiXCR anew, one entry per CDR3 protein. The sample contains approximately 2,000,000 distinct CDR3 sequences, about two fifths of which appear only once. This clonotype has only a few counts. Its antigen is still unknown. Study-level results: Measured against age, TCR beta diversity per million T cells decreased in a roughly linear manner. As naive T cell percentage varied, TCR beta diversity correlated strongly with it.

The ends were cut back, 2 bases at V and 5 bases at J, with 23 bases in the middle. The germline V gene encodes CDR1 MNHEY and CDR2 SVGAGI. This CDR3 has 18 residues. The chain joins TRBV6-5 to TRBJ2-3; D uncertain. The sequence derives from a human donor in good health. The sample comprised blood. CDR3 bases: TGTGCCAGCAGTTACCTGCAATGGCAGGATACCAAACAAGATACGCAGTATTTT. This codes for CASSYLQWQDTKQDTQYF.